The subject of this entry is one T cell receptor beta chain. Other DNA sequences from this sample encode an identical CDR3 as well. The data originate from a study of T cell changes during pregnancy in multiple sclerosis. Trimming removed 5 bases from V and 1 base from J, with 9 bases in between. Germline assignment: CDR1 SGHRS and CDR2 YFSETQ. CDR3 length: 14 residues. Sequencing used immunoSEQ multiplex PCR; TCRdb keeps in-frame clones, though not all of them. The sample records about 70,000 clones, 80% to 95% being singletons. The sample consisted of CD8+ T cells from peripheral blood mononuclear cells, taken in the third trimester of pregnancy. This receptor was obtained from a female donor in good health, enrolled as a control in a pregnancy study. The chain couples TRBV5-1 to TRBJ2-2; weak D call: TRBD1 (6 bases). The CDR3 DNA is TGCGCCAGCAGACCGGACAGGAACACCGGGGAGCTGTTTTTT. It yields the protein CASRPDRNTGELFF. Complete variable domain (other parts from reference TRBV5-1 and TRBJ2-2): KAGVTQTPRYLIKTRGQQVTLSCSPISGHRSVSWYQQTPGQGLQFLFEYFSETQRNKGNFPGRFSGRQFSNSRSEMNVSTLELGDSALYLCASRPDRNTGELFFGEGSRLTVL.